This T cell receptor (beta chain) was sequenced for a study of T cells in localized non-small cell lung cancer. Study results and limitations: Greater blood T cell density accompanied longer overall survival. Peak T cell clonality was found in uninvolved adjacent lung, exceeding tumor. Heterogeneity remains possible because sequencing was limited to only one tumor region. In adjacent lung, a median roughly 57 of the top 100 tumor clones were found.

Assay: immunoSEQ multiplex PCR; the TCRdb copy retains only in-frame clones and omits some. The data hold 100,000 to 150,000 clones, with roughly 90% observed a single time. About this clone itself: Its matching antigen is unknown.

This CDR3 region has 15 residues. The germline CDR1 and CDR2 sequences are SGHAT and FQNNGV. Trimming removed 6 bases at V and 2 bases at J, with 15 bases between. The specimen was peripheral blood, collected before any cancer treatment. The TCR comes from a female donor older than 55 with stage I lung adenocarcinoma. The chain carries TRBV11-2 and TRBJ2-3, with D maybe TRBD2 (5 bases). CDR3 sequence reads: CASSPMERFTDTQYF. CDR3 nucleotides: TGTGCCAGCAGTCCTATGGAGCGGTTCACAGATACGCAGTATTTT. Full variable domain (remainder filled in from reference TRBV11-2 and TRBJ2-3): EAGVAQSPRYKIIEKRQSVAFWCNPISGHATLYWYQQILGQGPKLLIQFQNNGVVDDSQLPKDRFSAERLKGVDSTLKIQPAKLEDSAVYLCASSPMERFTDTQYFGPGTRLTVL.